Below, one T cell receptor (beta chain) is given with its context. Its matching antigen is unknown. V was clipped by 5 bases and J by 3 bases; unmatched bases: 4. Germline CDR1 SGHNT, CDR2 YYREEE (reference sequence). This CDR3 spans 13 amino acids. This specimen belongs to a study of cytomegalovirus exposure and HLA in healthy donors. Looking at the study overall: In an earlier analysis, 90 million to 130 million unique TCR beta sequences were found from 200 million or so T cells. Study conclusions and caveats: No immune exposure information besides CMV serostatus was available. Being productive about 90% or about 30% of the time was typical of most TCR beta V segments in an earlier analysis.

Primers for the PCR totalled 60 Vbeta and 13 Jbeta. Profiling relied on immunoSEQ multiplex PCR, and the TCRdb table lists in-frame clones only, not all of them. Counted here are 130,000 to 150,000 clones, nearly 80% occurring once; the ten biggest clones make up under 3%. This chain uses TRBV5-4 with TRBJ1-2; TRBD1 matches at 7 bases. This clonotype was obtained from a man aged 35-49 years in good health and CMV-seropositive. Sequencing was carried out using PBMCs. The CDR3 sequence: CASSSGQDYGYTF. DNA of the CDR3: TGTGCCAGCAGTTCAGGACAGGACTATGGCTACACCTTC.